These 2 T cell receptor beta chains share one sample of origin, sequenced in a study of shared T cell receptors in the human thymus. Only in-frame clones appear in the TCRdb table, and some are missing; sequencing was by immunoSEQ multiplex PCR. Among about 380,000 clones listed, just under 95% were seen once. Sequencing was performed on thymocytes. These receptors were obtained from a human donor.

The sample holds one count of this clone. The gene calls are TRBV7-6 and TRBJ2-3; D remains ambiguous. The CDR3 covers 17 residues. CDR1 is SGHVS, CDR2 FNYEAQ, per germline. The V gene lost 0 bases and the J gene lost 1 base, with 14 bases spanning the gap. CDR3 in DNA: TGTGCCAGCAGCTTAGCCCAGCTCTGGGTCGGCACAGATACGCAGTATTTT. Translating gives CASSLAQLWVGTDTQYF.

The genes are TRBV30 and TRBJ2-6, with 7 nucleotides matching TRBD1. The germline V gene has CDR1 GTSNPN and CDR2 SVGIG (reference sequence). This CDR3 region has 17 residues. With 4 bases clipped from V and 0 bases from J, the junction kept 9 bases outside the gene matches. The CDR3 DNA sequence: TGTGCCTGGAAGGGACAGCCGTGGGACTCTGGGGCCAACGTCCTGACTTTC. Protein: CAWKGQPWDSGANVLTF.